This T cell receptor (beta chain) was captured by sequencing in a study of T-cell memory formation after mild COVID-19 (dated by TCRdb to the early 2020s). General notes on the study: TCR sequence clusters from the two donors were found to be largely donor specific. The cohort was made up of two young adult volunteers, one female and one male, who were previously healthy. Longitudinal TCRalpha and TCRbeta repertoire sequencing tracked T-cell clones expanding and contracting after mild COVID-19 in two donors. Overall results and qualifications from the work: Contracting CD4+ clones were found mainly in CM and EM memory subsets, while CD8+ clones were enriched in EMRA. SARS-CoV-2 specificity of the second-wave clones peaking on day 37 was not confirmed. Some responding clones were detected in pre-infection memory, suggesting pre-existing cross-reactive memory T cells joined the SARS-CoV-2 response. Only two mild cases were covered by the study, and larger cohorts that include severe cases with pre-infection samples were considered necessary. From day 15 to 85, contracting clones showed balanced CD4/CD8 phenotypes, whereas a second wave of clones that expanded from day 15 to 37 leaned towards CD4+.

Its CDR3 holds 16 amino acids, cysteine through phenylalanine. This entry keeps only the CDR3 DNA: 48 bases, framed from base 1. This clonotype was seen more than once but under ten times. The antigen it binds to is not known. No base-level quality is on record; no much larger clone is a single base apart. The sequencing machine was an Illumina NovaSeq 6000. cDNA libraries for TCRalpha and TCRbeta were prepared by 5'RACE using constant-segment primers, with sample barcodes and unique molecular identifiers added. RNA was extracted from every sample with Trizol reagent. Library amplification was performed in two PCR steps, and a second sample barcode and Illumina TruSeq adapters were introduced in the second step. Libraries were sequenced on an Illumina NovaSeq with 2 x 150 bp paired-end reads. As for how the authors treated the data: Demultiplexing of reads and collapsing into UMI-guided consensus sequences were performed with migec v1.2.7. Using mixcr v2.1.11, the UMI consensuses were aligned to TRA and TRB V and J templates and assembled into clonotypes. Expanded or contracted clonotypes were those called significant by both edgeR and NoisET, with noise models trained on biological replicates. edgeR calls used a false discovery rate-adjusted p below 0.01 and a log2 fold-change threshold of 1. As an exploratory analysis of dynamics, PCA with hierarchical clustering was applied to max-normalized trajectories of the 1000 most abundant clonotypes. Separately sequenced CD4+ and CD8+ repertoires were used to assign the CD4 or CD8 phenotype of responding clones. In-frame beta chains were kept once TCRdb had trimmed the public reads at Q25 with fastp and called clones with MiXCR. Identical CDR3 protein sequences are pooled into one entry, listed with their most common genes and DNA. TCRdb, rather than the study authors, made the V and J calls. The sample table shows just under 550,000 distinct CDR3 sequences, and roughly 20% are seen once. The top ten hold roughly an eighth of the sample.

Ficoll-Paque density gradient centrifugation was the method used to isolate PBMCs. Sequencing was performed on PBMCs or a T cell subset sorted from them (not recorded which). The chain is encoded by TRBV21-1 joined to TRBJ1-1. TRBV21-1 is flagged as a pseudogene. The receptor's source is an adult woman who had mild COVID-19 (a few samples of this study predate the infection). The sample titles of this study are shuffled in the database, so cell type and time point are left out; the donor was told from shared clones. CDR3 reads: CASSKARGLMNTEAFF. The nucleotides are TGTGCCAGCAGCAAAGCGCGGGGACTTATGAACACTGAAGCTTTCTTT.